These T cell receptor beta chains were read from a single sample in a study of blood T cell repertoires in COVID-19. Produced via immunoSEQ multiplex PCR; TCRdb's table is partial and in-frame only. In the table there are about 280,000 clones, more than 80% of which are singletons. The sequenced sample consisted of peripheral blood. These receptors originate from a woman aged 30 to 39 with active or convalescent COVID-19. The CDR3 runs from the conserved cysteine through the conserved F or W. The D gene is left open where the match is weak. A clone size is listed for some rows: how often the clone was seen (once, few, many), or a class if it is expanded.

TRBD1,TRBV30,TRBJ1-5,.,TGTGCCTGGAGTGGGGGGACAGGGCGGTCCTTCAATCAGCCCCAGCATTTT,CAWSGGTGRSFNQPQHF
TRBD1,TRBV27,TRBJ1-6,once,TGTGCCAGCAGCCAACAGGGGGGGAATTCACCCCTCCACTTT,CASSQQGGNSPLHF
TRBD1,TRBV2,TRBJ1-5,.,TGTGCCAGCAGAAGCGACAGGGTTAGCAATCAGCCCCAGCATTTT,CASRSDRVSNQPQHF
.,TRBV30,TRBJ1-6,.,TGTGCCTACGAAGCCTCGAGCTCCTATAATTCACCCCTCCACTTT,CAYEASSSYNSPLHF
TRBD2,TRBV5-1,TRBJ2-7,.,TGCGCCAGCAGCTTGGGCTCTCTAGCGGTCTACGAGCAGTACTTC,CASSLGSLAVYEQYF
TRBD1,TRBV28,TRBJ1-5,.,TGTGCCAGCAGTTCTCCGGGACAGGGGCTTCTGGGGAATCAGCCCCAGCATTTT,CASSSPGQGLLGNQPQHF
.,TRBV6-2/TRBV6-3,TRBJ1-6,.,TGTGCCAGCAGTTACTCGGCAGGTGGAAGTTCACCCCTCCACTTT,CASSYSAGGSSPLHF
.,TRBV10-1,TRBJ1-1,.,TGCGCCAGCGCGTTGACAGGGAACACTGAAGCTTTCTTT,CASALTGNTEAFF
TRBD1,TRBV10-2,TRBJ1-5,.,TGCGCCAGCAGTCGAGGACAGGGTTTGCCCCAGCATTTT,CASSRGQGLPQHF
TRBD1,TRBV27,TRBJ1-6,.,TGTGCCAGCAGTCACCGACAGGGTAATTCACCCCTCCACTTT,CASSHRQGNSPLHF
.,TRBV29-1,TRBJ1-1,.,TGCAGCGTTCAGCAGGGCATGAACACTGAAGCTTTCTTT,CSVQQGMNTEAFF
TRBD2,TRBV9,TRBJ2-5,.,TGTGCCAGCAGCTCCGGGGGGGGATTTCAAGAGACCCAGTACTTC,CASSSGGGFQETQYF
TRBD2,TRBV25-1,TRBJ2-3,.,TGTGCCAGCAGTTTGGGACTAGCGGGCATCACAGATACGCAGTATTTT,CASSLGLAGITDTQYF
TRBD1,TRBV9,TRBJ2-1,.,TGTGCCAGCAGCGTTGCCGGACAGGTCTACAATGAGCAGTTCTTC,CASSVAGQVYNEQFF
TRBD2,TRBV5-1,TRBJ2-5,.,TGCGCCAGCAGGTTGAGCAGGACCGGGGGGGAGACCCAGTACTTC,CASRLSRTGGETQYF
TRBD1,TRBV19,TRBJ2-3,.,TGTGCCAGTAGTGCGAGGAGACCGGGACAGGGTGGCGCAGATACGCAGTATTTT,CASSARRPGQGGADTQYF
.,TRBV7-2,TRBJ1-5,few,TGTGCCAGCAGTTCCGGCCAAACAGGGAATCAGCCCCAGCATTTT,CASSSGQTGNQPQHF
TRBD1,TRBV6-4,TRBJ1-1,.,TGTGCCAGCAGTGTGTCAGGGGGGAAGGGTGAAGCTTTCTTT,CASSVSGGKGEAFF
.,TRBV4-3,TRBJ1-5,.,TGCGCCAGCAGCCAAGGGCACAGGGTAAATCAGCCCCAGCATTTT,CASSQGHRVNQPQHF
.,TRBV10-3,TRBJ1-2,.,TGTGCCATCGGGAGGGTGGACAGCCCAGAGGGCTACACCTTC,CAIGRVDSPEGYTF
.,TRBV6-6,TRBJ1-3,.,TGTGCCAGCAGTTCCGCAGATTCTGGAAACACCATATATTTT,CASSSADSGNTIYF
TRBD2,TRBV7-8,TRBJ2-3,.,TGTGCCAGCAGCATTTACACTAGCGGGGCCACAGATACGCAGTATTTT,CASSIYTSGATDTQYF
.,TRBV5-4,TRBJ2-7,.,TGTGCCAGCAGGCCCCAGCCGGAGGTGTACGAGCAGTACTTC,CASRPQPEVYEQYF
TRBD1,TRBV30,TRBJ1-2,.,TGTGCCTGGAGTCGAGGACAGGGCCAAACCTATACCTATGGCTACACCTTC,CAWSRGQGQTYTYGYTF
.,TRBV18,TRBJ1-2,.,TGTGCCAGCTCACCATCCAGGGTGGGGTATGGCTACACCTTC,CASSPSRVGYGYTF
TRBD1,TRBV4-3,TRBJ2-7,.,TGCGCCAGCAGCCAAGATCTTCGACAGGGGGCCTACGAGCAGTACTTC,CASSQDLRQGAYEQYF
.,TRBV6-5,TRBJ1-2,.,TGTGCCAGCAGCCGTCCGGGAGGAAATGGCTACACCTTC,CASSRPGGNGYTF
TRBD1,TRBV28,TRBJ2-7,.,TGTGCCAGCAGTTCGCCGGGACAGGGGGCCTACGAGCAGTACTTC,CASSSPGQGAYEQYF
TRBD1,TRBV5-4,TRBJ2-7,once,TGTGCCAGCAGCTCCGGGACAGGGGACAACGAGCAGTACTTC,CASSSGTGDNEQYF
TRBD2,TRBV4-2,TRBJ2-3,.,TGTGCCAGCAGCCAAGCGTTAGCGGGGCTACGAGATACGCAGTATTTT,CASSQALAGLRDTQYF
.,TRBV9,TRBJ2-3,.,TGTGCCAGCAGTCCGCCCGGGACTAGCACAGATACGCAGTATTTT,CASSPPGTSTDTQYF
.,TRBV7-2,TRBJ1-3,.,TGTGCCAGCAGCCATCCACGCGGGGGACACCTCTCTGGAAACACCATATATTTT,CASSHPRGGHLSGNTIYF
TRBD1,TRBV5-1,TRBJ2-3,.,TGCGCCAGCAGCTTCGGGACAGGGGGCACAGATACGCAGTATTTT,CASSFGTGGTDTQYF
.,TRBV7-6,TRBJ2-3,once,TGTGCCAGCAGCCCCACTCGAGGAAGACCCCCAGATACGCAGTATTTT,CASSPTRGRPPDTQYF
TRBD2,TRBV2,TRBJ2-7,.,TGTGCCAGCAGTAGGCGTCTAGCGGGCGAGCAGTACTTC,CASSRRLAGEQYF
TRBD2,TRBV28,TRBJ2-1,.,TGTGCCAGCACCCCGGGACTAGCGGCCCACAATGAGCAGTTCTTC,CASTPGLAAHNEQFF
TRBD1,TRBV6-5,TRBJ2-1,.,TGTGCCAGCAGTAAACACAGGGGTAATGAGCAGTTCTTC,CASSKHRGNEQFF
.,TRBV9,TRBJ1-4,.,TGTGCCAGCAGCGTAGGGATACAGAATAATGAAAAACTGTTTTTT,CASSVGIQNNEKLFF
.,TRBV28,TRBJ1-3,.,TGTGCCAGCAGTTTACCCGCCGGGGGTCCACCAGGAAACACCATATATTTT,CASSLPAGGPPGNTIYF
TRBD2,TRBV24-1,TRBJ2-3,.,TGTGCCACCAGTGATTTGCCCCCCTTAGCGGGGGGGTCTAGTGTTACGCAGTATTTT,CATSDLPPLAGGSSVTQYF
.,TRBV7-6,TRBJ2-3,few,TGTGCCAGCAGCTTAGGGGGAGGCGTCACAGATACGCAGTATTTT,CASSLGGGVTDTQYF
.,TRBV7-9,TRBJ2-3,.,TGTGCCAGCAGCCGACAGACAGATACGCAGTATTTT,CASSRQTDTQYF
.,TRBV15,TRBJ2-5,.,TGTGCCACCAGCAGAGAGCCTAGTCCCTTGGAGACCCAGTACTTC,CATSREPSPLETQYF